The 9 T cell receptor beta chains below all came from one sample that was sequenced in a study of blood T cell repertoires in COVID-19. Some clones are missing from TCRdb's copy, which holds only in-frame ones; the method was immunoSEQ multiplex PCR. The sample lists 300,000 to 350,000 clones, 89% seen once, with roughly a tenth in the top ten. The sample was PBMCs or T cells enriched from blood (not recorded which). The receptors shown here come from a woman aged 30 to 39 who had recovered from COVID-19.

The rearrangement joins TRBV19 to TRBJ2-2; 16 bases match TRBD2. V lost 4 bases, J lost 2 bases, and 7 bases stayed unmatched. CDR3 size: 19 residues. From germline, CDR1 is LNHDA and CDR2 SQIVND (reference sequence). The CDR3 here is CASSTGLAGGPANTGELFF. The CDR3 coding sequence is TGTGCCAGTAGTACGGGACTAGCGGGAGGGCCCGCAAACACCGGGGAGCTGTTTTTT. The full variable domain, its missing parts supplied by reference TRBV19 and TRBJ2-2, is DGGITQSPKYLFRKEGQNVTLSCEQNLNHDAMYWYRQDPGQGLRLIYYSQIVNDFQKGDIAEGYSVSREKKESFPLTVTSAQKNPTAFYLCASSTGLAGGPANTGELFFGEGSRLTVL.

V and J are TRBV11-3 and TRBJ2-2, with 11 positions matching TRBD1. V shed 5 bases, J shed 3 bases, and the junction held 2 bases outside the gene matches. The CDR3 is made up of 15 amino acids. CDR1 and CDR2 from the germline V gene are SGHNT and YENEEA. The CDR3 protein is CASSPGQGDTGELFF. CDR3 sequence (DNA): TGTGCCAGCAGCCCGGGACAGGGGGACACCGGGGAGCTGTTTTTT.

This sequence joins TRBV28 and TRBJ1-1; D is undetermined. V gave up 1 base and J gave up 1 base, with 4 bases separating them. The CDR3 has 13 residues. Germline V gives CDR1 MDHEN, CDR2 SYDVKM. The CDR3 here is CASSLLENTEAFF. CDR3 in DNA: TGTGCCAGCAGTTTATTAGAGAACACTGAAGCTTTCTTT.

V is TRBV5-1 and J is TRBJ1-2; 8 nucleotides line up with TRBD1. This CDR3 has 15 residues. Germline trimming cut 2 bases from V and 8 bases from J; bases unmatched to any gene: 11. Germline loops: CDR1 SGHRS, CDR2 YFSETQ. The CDR3 protein is CASSFLDRASGGYTF. DNA for the CDR3: TGCGCCAGCAGCTTCCTGGACAGGGCATCGGGAGGCTACACCTTC.

The chain joins TRBV18 to TRBJ1-5; 9 bases are a match to TRBD1. Germline V gene lookup returns CDR1 KGHSH and CDR2 LQKENI. The CDR3 consists of 16 residues. V trimming: 4 bases; J trimming: 7 bases; junction bases outside the gene matches: 11. The DNA for the CDR3 is TGTGCCAGCTCACGAAATGACAGGGGGATCTCCCAGCCCCAGCATTTT. Protein: CASSRNDRGISQPQHF.

The V gene is TRBV19, the J gene TRBJ1-5, with D unclear. Germline V gives CDR1 LNHDA, CDR2 SQIVND (reference sequence). The CDR3 sequence is 16 residues long. V gave up 6 bases and J gave up 0 bases, with 15 bases separating them. The CDR3 loop is CASSPTVVYSNQPQHF. CDR3 sequence (DNA): TGTGCCAGTAGCCCCACAGTAGTTTATAGCAATCAGCCCCAGCATTTT.

V and J are TRBV18 and TRBJ2-7, with a possible D match to TRBD1 (6 bases). The CDR3 covers 17 residues. Trimming cost V 0 bases and J 0 bases, with 15 bases left between them. The germline gives CDR1 KGHSH, CDR2 LQKENI. CDR3 coding DNA: TGTGCCAGCTCACCACCTTTGTCAGGGGCGGGCTCCTACGAGCAGTACTTC. It codes for CASSPPLSGAGSYEQYF.

This chain connects TRBV9 to TRBJ1-1; TRBD1 matches at 7 bases. The CDR3 runs to 15 residues. Unmatched junction bases numbered 6, after V lost 4 bases and J lost 0 bases. Germline loops: CDR1 SGDLS, CDR2 YYNGEE. In DNA form, the CDR3 reads TGTGCCAGCAGCCCCACCGGGACAGTGAACACTGAAGCTTTCTTT. Translating gives CASSPTGTVNTEAFF. The whole variable domain, filled in from reference TRBV9 and TRBJ1-1, reads DSGVTQTPKHLITATGQRVTLRCSPRSGDLSVYWYQQSLDQGLQFLIQYYNGEERAKGNILERFSAQQFPDLHSELNLSSLELGDSALYFCASSPTGTVNTEAFFGQGTRLTVV.

This chain joins TRBV7-9 and TRBJ2-1, with 11 bases fitting TRBD2. This CDR3 is 16 amino acids long. CDR1 SEHNR and CDR2 FQNEAQ come from the germline V gene (reference sequence). The ends lost 5 bases at V and 5 bases at J; junction bases unmatched: 8. The chain's CDR3 is CASSLRTSGLHNEQFF. DNA of the CDR3: TGTGCCAGCAGCCTCCGGACTAGCGGGCTACACAATGAGCAGTTCTTC.